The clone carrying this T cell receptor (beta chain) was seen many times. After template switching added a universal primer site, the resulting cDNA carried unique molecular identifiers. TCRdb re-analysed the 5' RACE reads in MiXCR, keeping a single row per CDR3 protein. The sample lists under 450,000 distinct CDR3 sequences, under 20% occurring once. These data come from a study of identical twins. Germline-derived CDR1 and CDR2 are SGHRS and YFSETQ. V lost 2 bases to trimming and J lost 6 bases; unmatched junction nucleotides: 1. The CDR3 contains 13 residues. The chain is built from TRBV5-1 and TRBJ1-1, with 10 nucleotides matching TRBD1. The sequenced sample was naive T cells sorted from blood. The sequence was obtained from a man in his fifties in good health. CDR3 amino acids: CASSFGQGAEAFF. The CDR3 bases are TGCGCCAGCAGCTTCGGACAGGGGGCTGAAGCTTTCTTT.